A selection of T cell receptor beta chains follows, all from one sample in a study of T-cell memory formation after mild COVID-19. Each CDR3 protein gets one entry after TCRdb re-called the 5' RACE reads with MiXCR. The sample shows approximately 400,000 distinct CDR3 sequences, more than 15% of them seen only once. Sequencing was performed on PBMCs or a T cell subset sorted from them (not recorded which). The receptors come from a man younger than 35 who had mild COVID-19 (a few samples of this study predate the infection). Cell type and time point are not known. Each CDR3 is given with its conserved first and last residue.

J gene: TRBJ2-3; V gene: TRBV4-1; CDR3 protein: CASSWDEVGTDTQYF
J gene: TRBJ1-5; V gene: TRBV19; CDR3 protein: CASTFRRSNQPQHF
J gene: TRBJ2-1; V gene: TRBV5-6; CDR3 protein: CASSLGLAGFEQFF
J gene: TRBJ1-2; V gene: TRBV2; CDR3 protein: CASSPGVNGYTF
J gene: TRBJ1-1; V gene: TRBV5-1; CDR3 protein: CASSLKGTTEAFF
J gene: TRBJ2-4; V gene: TRBV7-2; CDR3 protein: CASSKGTAAKNIQYF
J gene: TRBJ2-5; V gene: TRBV6-6; CDR3 protein: CASRPQGGPEETQYF
J gene: TRBJ1-2; V gene: TRBV12-3/TRBV12-4; CDR3 protein: CASNQGAYGYTF
J gene: TRBJ2-3; V gene: TRBV18; CDR3 protein: CASPGGNTQYF
J gene: TRBJ1-6; V gene: TRBV5-5; CDR3 protein: CASSSRSDDSPLHF
J gene: TRBJ2-1; V gene: TRBV10-3; CDR3 protein: CAISVVGTRDNEQFF
J gene: TRBJ2-1; V gene: TRBV6-1; CDR3 protein: CASSEPPRYNEQFF
J gene: TRBJ2-1; V gene: TRBV20-1; CDR3 protein: CSAALGLVRGEQFF
J gene: TRBJ1-5; V gene: TRBV10-3; CDR3 protein: CATRTGEGQPQHF
J gene: TRBJ2-1; V gene: TRBV7-6; CDR3 protein: CASSSLDGDEQFF
J gene: TRBJ2-7; V gene: TRBV10-3; CDR3 protein: CAISESTSGSFSYEQYF
J gene: TRBJ2-5; V gene: TRBV11-2; CDR3 protein: CASSLYARLAGGETQYF
J gene: TRBJ2-7; V gene: TRBV12-3/TRBV12-4; CDR3 protein: CATRRGAREQYF
J gene: TRBJ2-1; V gene: TRBV19; CDR3 protein: CASRKRGGSSYNEQFF
J gene: TRBJ1-6; V gene: TRBV2; CDR3 protein: CASSEYSSYNSPLHF
J gene: TRBJ1-4; V gene: TRBV6-6; CDR3 protein: CASSQGQGLNLEKLFF
J gene: TRBJ1-1; V gene: TRBV4-1; CDR3 protein: CASSQPDRLSTEAFF
J gene: TRBJ1-1; V gene: TRBV28; CDR3 protein: CASSPGAGQGKSPEAFF
J gene: TRBJ2-3; V gene: TRBV5-6; CDR3 protein: CASSWGLAGEPSTDTQYF
J gene: TRBJ1-1; V gene: TRBV5-1; CDR3 protein: CASSLVPTGEGTEAFF
J gene: TRBJ2-1; V gene: TRBV11-2; CDR3 protein: CASSLRLDYNEQFF
J gene: TRBJ1-6; V gene: TRBV4-3; CDR3 protein: CASSQDRDPGGSPLHF
J gene: TRBJ1-3; V gene: TRBV7-2; CDR3 protein: CASSLLSSGNTIYF
J gene: TRBJ2-7; V gene: TRBV7-2; CDR3 protein: CASSLGSGAAYEQYF
J gene: TRBJ1-2; V gene: TRBV3-1; CDR3 protein: CASSRDRGPYGYTF
J gene: TRBJ1-4; V gene: TRBV10-2; CDR3 protein: CASRRVGNEKLFF
J gene: TRBJ1-2; V gene: TRBV13; CDR3 protein: CASSLGDKGHDYTF
J gene: TRBJ2-2; V gene: TRBV9; CDR3 protein: CASSVAGTAATRELFF
J gene: TRBJ2-3; V gene: TRBV2; CDR3 protein: CASSEPERAYNTQYF
J gene: TRBJ1-5; V gene: TRBV21-1; CDR3 protein: CASSKNRVSNQPQHF
J gene: TRBJ2-1; V gene: TRBV6-2/TRBV6-3; CDR3 protein: CASRVGDGTYNEQFF
J gene: TRBJ2-1; V gene: TRBV12-3/TRBV12-4; CDR3 protein: CASSLGGGADEQFF
J gene: TRBJ1-2; V gene: TRBV4-1; CDR3 protein: CASSQGLAAGGYTF
J gene: TRBJ2-3; V gene: TRBV7-3; CDR3 protein: CASGGAATDTQYF
J gene: TRBJ2-1; V gene: TRBV4-3; CDR3 protein: CASSQEGRGLYNEQFF
J gene: TRBJ1-2; V gene: TRBV7-2; CDR3 protein: CASSLYPDSGYTF
J gene: TRBJ2-3; V gene: TRBV7-2; CDR3 protein: CASSFRERGDTQYF
J gene: TRBJ2-1; V gene: TRBV20-1; CDR3 protein: CSVPSGGYNEQFF
J gene: TRBJ2-1; V gene: TRBV4-2; CDR3 protein: CASSQGVGEGPGNEQFF
J gene: TRBJ1-1; V gene: TRBV29-1; CDR3 protein: CSVEARPNTEAFF
J gene: TRBJ2-4; V gene: TRBV3-1; CDR3 protein: CASSLERGGLAKNIQYF